These 27 T cell receptor beta chains were sequenced from one sample in a study of coeliac disease. The data were produced by immunoSEQ multiplex PCR, yet TCRdb's version contains in-frame clones alone and is incomplete. The sample includes under 7,000 clones, 50% to 70% of them seen just once. The sequenced material came from intraepithelial lymphocytes from the gut. These receptors all come from a woman younger than 45 with active celiac disease.

This chain links TRBV27 with TRBJ1-2; possible D gene TRBD1, 6 bases. CDR1 is MNHEY, CDR2 SMNVEV, per germline (reference sequence). V lost 5 bases to trimming and J lost 1 base, with 14 bases between them. This CDR3 spans 15 amino acids. The CDR3 spells CASSPTGLGNYGYTF. The CDR3 DNA reads as TGTGCCAGCAGTCCTACAGGGTTGGGTAACTATGGCTACACCTTC.

This chain uses TRBV2 with TRBJ2-7; TRBD1 is a possible D gene (6 bases). V gave up 8 bases and J gave up 3 bases, with 14 bases separating them. The germline gives CDR1 SNHLY, CDR2 FYNNEI. The CDR3 totals 13 residues. The CDR3 here is CASGNRVSYEQYF. The CDR3 nucleotides read TGTGCCAGCGGCAACAGGGTGAGCTACGAGCAGTACTTC.

This chain joins TRBV4-2 and TRBJ1-1; D is possibly TRBD1 (6 bases). CDR1 LGHNA and CDR2 YNFKEQ come from the germline V gene. The V gene lost 1 base and the J gene lost 0 bases, with 18 bases spanning the gap. This CDR3 has 18 residues. Written as DNA, the CDR3 is TGTGCCAGCAGCCAAGCTTCCGGGGGGCCGAAGGTGAACACTGAAGCTTTCTTT. Protein product: CASSQASGGPKVNTEAFF.

The chain joins TRBV7-8 to TRBJ2-2; the match to TRBD1 covers 9 bases. Trimming at V came to 7 bases and at J to 6 bases, leaving 18 bases not matched to a gene. The CDR3 loop spans 18 amino acids. Germline CDR1 reads SGHVS; CDR2 reads FQNEAQ. For the CDR3, the DNA is TGTGCCAGCAAATTTCAATCCTGGGGGACAGGGTATTCCGGGGAGCTGTTTTTT. It specifies CASKFQSWGTGYSGELFF.

The genes are TRBV15 and TRBJ2-5; tentative D call: TRBD1 (6 bases). The J call may be faulty, since TRBJ2-7 better matches the DNA end. CDR1 and CDR2 from the germline V gene are LNHNV and YYDKDF (reference sequence). This CDR3 has 14 amino acids. The CDR3 bases are TGTGCCACCAGCAGAGTTGGGGGCCTCTACGAGCAGTACTTC. This encodes CATSRVGGLYEQYF.

The chain joins TRBV6-1 to TRBJ1-2; D remains unclear. Trimming stripped 2 bases from V and 4 bases from J, with 8 bases between. Germline lookup yields CDR1 MNHNS and CDR2 SASEGT. This CDR3 region has 13 residues. The CDR3 DNA reads TGTGCCAGCAGTGAATATGTCAGCTATGGCTACACCTTC. It yields the protein CASSEYVSYGYTF.

The chain couples TRBV11-2 to TRBJ1-5, with a possible D match to TRBD1 (5 bases). Trimming stripped 5 bases from V and 2 bases from J, with 10 bases between. This CDR3 comprises 14 residues. Germline assignment: CDR1 SGHAT and CDR2 FQNNGV. The CDR3 sequence is CASSQGFGNQPQHF. The CDR3 nucleotides are TGTGCCAGCAGCCAGGGATTCGGCAATCAGCCCCAGCATTTT.

The CDR3 coding sequence is TGTGCCAGCAGCCTCTCGGGGACAGGGAAGGGCACCGGGGAGCTGTTTTTT. This sequence encodes CASSLSGTGKGTGELFF. The V gene is TRBV7-2, the J gene TRBJ2-2; 9 bases are shared with TRBD1. Per the germline V gene, CDR1 is SGHTA and CDR2 is FQGNSA. J was trimmed by 4 bases and V by 5 bases; bases with no gene match: 11. This CDR3 contains 17 residues.

The chain joins TRBV19 to TRBJ2-5; D might be TRBD1 (5 bases). V lost 5 bases and J lost 2, with 15 bases in between. This CDR3 is 15 amino acids long. Germline V gene lookup returns CDR1 LNHDA and CDR2 SQIVND (reference sequence). The DNA for the CDR3 is TGTGCCAGTAGTGCATCAGGGTTACCTCAAGAGACCCAGTACTTC. Its protein product is CASSASGLPQETQYF.

This clone was counted a single time. The chain carries TRBV4-1 and TRBJ1-1, with 10 nucleotides matching TRBD1. Looked up from germline, CDR1 is MGHRA and CDR2 is YSYEKL. The trim removed 4 bases at V and 4 bases at J, leaving 6 bases unmatched. This CDR3 spans 15 amino acids. The CDR3 coding sequence is TGCGCCAGCAGCCCGACAGGGGGCGCGGGCACTGAAGCTTTCTTT. This sequence encodes CASSPTGGAGTEAFF.

This sequence joins TRBV27 and TRBJ1-1; no firm D call. The CDR3 spans 13 residues. Trimming pared 2 bases from V and 7 bases from J, leaving 11 bases between. Germline lookup yields CDR1 MNHEY and CDR2 SMNVEV (reference sequence). CDR3 sequence: CASSLVTGGEAFF. The DNA of the CDR3 is TGTGCCAGCAGTTTAGTAACGGGTGGTGAAGCTTTCTTT.

This sequence joins TRBV7-9 and TRBJ1-1; perhaps TRBD1 as D (5 bases). The CDR3 is 15 amino acids. The germline V gene has CDR1 SEHNR and CDR2 FQNEAQ (reference sequence). Trimming shortened V by 5 bases and J by 1 base, and 14 bases separated the two germline ends. CDR3 amino acids: CASSPHGGGNTEAFF. The CDR3 nucleotides are TGTGCCAGCAGCCCCCACGGGGGTGGGAACACTGAAGCTTTCTTT.

The DNA of the CDR3 is TGTGCCAGCAGCACACTACAGGGATATACGCAGTATTTT. Protein: CASSTLQGYTQYF. V is TRBV11-3 and J is TRBJ2-3; TRBD1 is a possible D gene (6 bases). CDR3 length equals 13 residues. Germline CDR1 SGHNT, CDR2 YENEEA. Trimming removed 5 bases from V and 7 bases from J, with 13 bases in between.

This clone was observed a handful of times. The CDR3 nucleotides are TGTGCCAGCAGCGTCCAGGCCGAAGGGGACTTCTCCTACGAGCAGTACTTC. The encoded protein is CASSVQAEGDFSYEQYF. The chain carries TRBV9 and TRBJ2-7, with D maybe TRBD2 (6 bases). Germline values: CDR1 SGDLS, CDR2 YYNGEE. This CDR3 has 17 residues. Trimming removed 2 bases at V and 0 bases at J, with 18 bases between.

This sequence joins TRBV5-3 and TRBJ2-5; D gene ambiguous. TRBV5-3 is placed among ORFs of uncertain function. This CDR3 is 14 amino acids long. V shed 0 bases and J shed 0 bases, with 6 bases lying between them. CDR3: CARSLALNQETQYF. The CDR3 DNA reads as TGTGCCAGAAGCTTGGCACTAAACCAAGAGACCCAGTACTTC.

This sequence joins TRBV5-1 and TRBJ2-5; D is perhaps TRBD1 (5 bases). The CDR3 totals 13 residues. V lost 0 bases and J lost 3, with 6 bases in between. The germline V gene encodes CDR1 SGHRS and CDR2 YFSETQ. CDR3 sequence (DNA): TGCGCCAGCAGCTTGGCCAGGGAAGAGACCCAGTACTTC. This codes for CASSLAREETQYF.

This chain joins TRBV5-1 and TRBJ2-3, with 9 nucleotides matching TRBD1. Germline V gene data show CDR1 as SGHRS and CDR2 as YFSETQ. This CDR3 has 15 residues. V shed 2 bases and J 0 bases; nucleotides not matched to a gene: 1. For the CDR3, the DNA is TGCGCCAGCAGCTTCGGGACAGGGAGCACAGATACGCAGTATTTT. It codes for CASSFGTGSTDTQYF.

The gene calls are TRBV6-1 and TRBJ1-6; unclear D gene. Trimming cost V 2 bases and J 0 bases, with 11 bases left between them. CDR1 and CDR2 (germline): MNHNS, SASEGT. This CDR3 has 17 residues. The DNA for the CDR3 is TGTGCCAGCAGTGAAAATGGCTGGAGCTCCTATAATTCACCCCTCCACTTT. Its translation is CASSENGWSSYNSPLHF.

This clone was detected a few times. J is TRBJ2-1 and V is TRBV15, with D maybe TRBD2 (5 bases). Germline CDR1 LNHNV, CDR2 YYDKDF (reference sequence). Trimming left V 0 bases short and J 10 bases short, with 16 bases between. CDR3 length: 15 residues. This CDR3 reads CATSRDLAAVREQFF. CDR3 bases: TGTGCCACCAGCAGAGACCTAGCCGCGGTAAGGGAGCAGTTCTTC.

This clone was found a few times. The chain carries TRBV19 and TRBJ2-3; D is undetermined. V lost 3 bases, J lost 4 bases, and 2 bases lay in between. This CDR3 is built from 11 residues. The germline V gene encodes CDR1 LNHDA and CDR2 SQIVND (reference sequence). CDR3 nucleotide sequence: TGTGCCAGTAGTATCGCAGATACGCAGTATTTT. It translates to CASSIADTQYF.

This chain joins TRBV2 and TRBJ1-5; D uncertain. The CDR3 sequence is 13 residues long. Trimming left V 6 bases short and J 7 bases short, with 13 bases between. Germline CDR1 reads SNHLY; CDR2 reads FYNNEI. CDR3 sequence reads: CASRRLEVQPQHF. Written as DNA, the CDR3 is TGTGCCAGCAGGCGATTGGAGGTCCAGCCCCAGCATTTT.

Only a few counts were recorded for this clone. This chain connects TRBV19 to TRBJ2-3; 9 nucleotides match TRBD2. The length of the CDR3 is 15 residues. V lost 9 bases, J lost 2 bases, and 9 bases stayed unmatched. Germline CDR1 LNHDA, CDR2 SQIVND (reference sequence). DNA of the CDR3: TGTGCCAGCGGCGGGGGGGCAACATTCACAGATACGCAGTATTTT. Residues: CASGGGATFTDTQYF.

This clone was counted between two and nine times. The genes are TRBV7-8 and TRBJ2-3; 10 bases are shared with TRBD1. The V and J ends lost 2 bases and 3 bases, in that order; junction bases with no gene match: 5. The CDR3 sequence is 16 residues long. Germline-derived CDR1 and CDR2 are SGHVS and FQNEAQ. CDR3 sequence: CASSLRDRGRTDTQYF. CDR3 nucleotide sequence: TGTGCCAGCAGCTTAAGGGACAGGGGAAGGACAGATACGCAGTATTTT.

This clone appeared a single time. V and J are TRBV5-1 and TRBJ1-3, with TRBD1 as a possible D gene (5 bases). Germline V lookup: CDR1 SGHRS, CDR2 YFSETQ. This CDR3 comprises 14 residues. V was shortened by 4 bases and J by 8 bases, with 16 bases between the two germline ends. CDR3 DNA sequence: TGCGCCAGCAGCCCCCGGGGGGGTCTTCACACCATATATTTT. It specifies CASSPRGGLHTIYF. Full variable domain (remainder filled in from reference TRBV5-1 and TRBJ1-3): KAGVTQTPRYLIKTRGQQVTLSCSPISGHRSVSWYQQTPGQGLQFLFEYFSETQRNKGNFPGRFSGRQFSNSRSEMNVSTLELGDSALYLCASSPRGGLHTIYFGEGSWLTVV.

The J gene is TRBJ2-1, the V gene TRBV6-9, with a possible D match to TRBD2 (5 bases). The CDR3 is 15 amino acids. Germline V gene lookup returns CDR1 MNHGY and CDR2 SVAAGI. Trimming took 3 bases from V and 3 from J, leaving 12 bases between them. CDR3 amino acids: CASSYELEIYNEQFF. The CDR3 coding sequence is TGTGCCAGCAGTTACGAACTAGAGATCTACAATGAGCAGTTCTTC.

The chain is built from TRBV4-2 and TRBJ1-1; TRBD1 matches at 7 bases. The junction had 13 bases not matched to a gene; V was cut back by 4 bases and J by 5 bases. The CDR3 extends over 16 amino acids. CDR1 is LGHNA, CDR2 YNFKEQ, per germline. CDR3 in amino acids: CASSLGKIRQGTEAFF. As DNA, the CDR3 is TGTGCCAGCAGCCTCGGGAAAATAAGACAGGGAACTGAAGCTTTCTTT.

By frequency in the sample, this clone is medium-sized. The chain combines TRBV30 with TRBJ1-5; possible D gene TRBD1, 5 bases. CDR1 is GTSNPN and CDR2 is SVGIG in the germline V gene (reference sequence). The CDR3 totals 14 residues. Trimming pared 1 base from V and 2 bases from J, leaving 9 bases between. Here the CDR3 reads CAWSGGAGNQPQHF. CDR3 sequence (DNA): TGTGCCTGGAGTGGTGGGGCCGGCAATCAGCCCCAGCATTTT.